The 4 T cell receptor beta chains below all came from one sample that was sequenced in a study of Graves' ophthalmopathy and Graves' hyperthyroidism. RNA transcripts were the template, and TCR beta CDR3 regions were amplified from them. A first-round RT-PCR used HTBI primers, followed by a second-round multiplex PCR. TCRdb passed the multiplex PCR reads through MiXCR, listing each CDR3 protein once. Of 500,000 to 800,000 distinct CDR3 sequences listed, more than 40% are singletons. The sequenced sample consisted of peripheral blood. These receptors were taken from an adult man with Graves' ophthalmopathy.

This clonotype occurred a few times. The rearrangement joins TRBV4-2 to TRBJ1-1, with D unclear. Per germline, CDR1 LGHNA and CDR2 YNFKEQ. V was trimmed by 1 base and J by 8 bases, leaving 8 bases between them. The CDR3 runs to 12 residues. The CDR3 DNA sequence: TGTGCCAGCAGCCAAGGGCAGGCGGAAGCTTTCTTT. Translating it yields CASSQGQAEAFF.

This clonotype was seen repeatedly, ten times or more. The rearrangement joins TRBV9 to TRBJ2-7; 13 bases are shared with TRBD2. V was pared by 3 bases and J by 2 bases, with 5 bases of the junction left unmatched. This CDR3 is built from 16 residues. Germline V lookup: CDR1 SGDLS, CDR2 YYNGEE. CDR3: CASSETGLAGAYEQYF. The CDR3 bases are TGTGCCAGCAGCGAAACAGGACTAGCGGGAGCCTACGAGCAGTACTTC. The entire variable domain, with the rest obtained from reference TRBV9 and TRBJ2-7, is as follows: DSGVTQTPKHLITATGQRVTLRCSPRSGDLSVYWYQQSLDQGLQFLIQYYNGEERAKGNILERFSAQQFPDLHSELNLSSLELGDSALYFCASSETGLAGAYEQYFGPGTRLTVT.

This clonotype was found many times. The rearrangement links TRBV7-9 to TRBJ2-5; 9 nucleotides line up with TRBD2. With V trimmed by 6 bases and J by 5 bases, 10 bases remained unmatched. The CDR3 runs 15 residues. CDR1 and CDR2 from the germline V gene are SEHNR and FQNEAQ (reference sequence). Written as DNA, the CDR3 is TGTGCCAGCAGTCCCGGGGTAGCGGGAGAGGAGACCCAGTACTTC. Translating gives CASSPGVAGEETQYF.

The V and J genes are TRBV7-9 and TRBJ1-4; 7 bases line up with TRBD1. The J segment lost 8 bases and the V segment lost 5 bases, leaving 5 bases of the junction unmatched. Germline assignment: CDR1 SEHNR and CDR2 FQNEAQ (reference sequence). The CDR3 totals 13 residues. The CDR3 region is CASSKTGAEKLFF. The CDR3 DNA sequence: TGTGCCAGCAGCAAAACAGGGGCAGAAAAACTGTTTTTT.